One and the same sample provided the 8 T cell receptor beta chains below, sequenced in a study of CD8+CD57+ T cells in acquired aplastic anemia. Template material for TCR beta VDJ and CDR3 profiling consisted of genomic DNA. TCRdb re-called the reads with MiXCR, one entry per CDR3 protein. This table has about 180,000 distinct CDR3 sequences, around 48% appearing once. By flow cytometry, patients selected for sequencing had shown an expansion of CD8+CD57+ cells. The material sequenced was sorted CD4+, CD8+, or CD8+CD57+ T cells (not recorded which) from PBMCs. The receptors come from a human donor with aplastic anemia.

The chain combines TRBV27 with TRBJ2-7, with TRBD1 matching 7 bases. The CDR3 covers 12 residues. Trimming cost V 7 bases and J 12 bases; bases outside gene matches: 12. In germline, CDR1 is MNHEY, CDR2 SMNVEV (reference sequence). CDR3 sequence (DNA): TGTGCCAGCATGCAGGGGGTACTTGGACTGTACTTC. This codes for CASMQGVLGLYF.

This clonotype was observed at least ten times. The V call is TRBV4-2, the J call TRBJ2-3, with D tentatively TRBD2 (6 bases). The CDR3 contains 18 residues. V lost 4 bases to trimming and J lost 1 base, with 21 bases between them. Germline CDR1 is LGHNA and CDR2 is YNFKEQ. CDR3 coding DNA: TGTGCCAGCAGCCCAAGATTGGTTTCCGGGAGTGGCACAGATACGCAGTATTTT. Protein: CASSPRLVSGSGTDTQYF.

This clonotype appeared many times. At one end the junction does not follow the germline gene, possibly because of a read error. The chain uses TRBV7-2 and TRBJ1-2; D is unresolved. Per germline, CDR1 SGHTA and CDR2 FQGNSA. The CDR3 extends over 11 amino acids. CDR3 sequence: CASSLPPIPYF. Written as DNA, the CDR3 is TGTGCCAGCAGCCTACCTCCGATCCCATACTTC. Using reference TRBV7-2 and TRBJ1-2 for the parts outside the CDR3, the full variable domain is GAGVSQSPSNKVTEKGKDVELRCDPISGHTALYWYRQSLGQGLEFLIYFQGNSAPDKSGLPSDRFSAERTGGSVSTLTIQRTQQEDSAVYLCASSLPPIPYFGSGTRLTVV.

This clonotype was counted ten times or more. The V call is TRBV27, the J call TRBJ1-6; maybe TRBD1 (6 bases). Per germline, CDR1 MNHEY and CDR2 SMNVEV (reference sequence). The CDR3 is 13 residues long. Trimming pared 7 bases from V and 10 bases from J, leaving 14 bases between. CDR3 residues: CASNQQGSSPLHF. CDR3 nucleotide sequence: TGTGCCAGCAATCAACAGGGATCATCACCCCTCCACTTT.

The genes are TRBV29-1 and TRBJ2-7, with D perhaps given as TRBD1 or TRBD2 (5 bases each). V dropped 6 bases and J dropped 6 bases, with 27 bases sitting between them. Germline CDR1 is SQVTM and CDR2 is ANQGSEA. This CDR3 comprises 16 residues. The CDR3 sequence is CSVTENLEGLISEQYF. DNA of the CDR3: TGCAGCGTCACTGAAAATCTAGAGGGGCTTATATCCGAGCAGTACTTC.

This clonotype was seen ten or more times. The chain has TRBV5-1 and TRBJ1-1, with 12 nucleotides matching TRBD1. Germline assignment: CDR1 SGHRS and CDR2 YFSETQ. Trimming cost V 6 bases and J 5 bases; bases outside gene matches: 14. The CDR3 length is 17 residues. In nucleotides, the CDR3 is TGCGCCAGCACTCCGGGACAGGGGGCGAAGGTGATGACTGAAGCTTTCTTT. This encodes CASTPGQGAKVMTEAFF.

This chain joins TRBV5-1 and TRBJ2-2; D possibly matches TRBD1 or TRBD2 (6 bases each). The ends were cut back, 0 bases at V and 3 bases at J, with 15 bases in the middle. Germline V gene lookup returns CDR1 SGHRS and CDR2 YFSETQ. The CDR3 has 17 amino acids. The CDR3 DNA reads TGCGCCAGCAGCTTGGGAATCTCGGGGGCGGACACCGGGGAGCTGTTTTTT. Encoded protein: CASSLGISGADTGELFF.

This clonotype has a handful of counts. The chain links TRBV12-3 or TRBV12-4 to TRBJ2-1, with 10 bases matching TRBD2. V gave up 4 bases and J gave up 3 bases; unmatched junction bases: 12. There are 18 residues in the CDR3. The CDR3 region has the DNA TGTGCCAGCAGTTCCCAGAACTTAGCGGGGGGCCACTACAATGAGCAGTTCTTC. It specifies CASSSQNLAGGHYNEQFF.